The 28 T cell receptor beta chains below all came from one sample that was sequenced in a study of spatial heterogeneity in lung cancer. Using its own MiXCR run on the 5' RACE reads, TCRdb lists one record per CDR3 protein. The sample yields 75,000 to 85,000 distinct CDR3 sequences, about 20% seen once. Described time point: sample taken at primary tumor resection. In each case, whole RNA from tumor, nontumor lung or frozen PBMC was sequenced unsorted. The source material was PBMCs, sampled at surgery. The receptors shown here come from a male donor with early-stage non-small cell lung cancer.

This clonotype was seen a handful of times. The chain has TRBV29-1 and TRBJ1-1; TRBD1 aligns across 7 bases. Germline-derived CDR1 and CDR2 are SQVTM and ANQGSEA. V lost 5 bases, J lost 0 bases, and 9 bases stayed unmatched. The CDR3 is made up of 15 amino acids. CDR3 in DNA: TGCAGCGTTAATACCCCCGGGACAGTGAACACTGAAGCTTTCTTT. Translated: CSVNTPGTVNTEAFF.

V is TRBV28 and J is TRBJ2-7, with TRBD2 identical over 11 bases. The CDR3 is 14 residues long. Germline-derived CDR1 and CDR2 are MDHEN and SYDVKM. J gave up 2 bases and V 7 bases, and 4 bases lay outside the gene matches. The CDR3 sequence is CASTVTSGAYEQYF. As DNA, the CDR3 is TGTGCCAGCACCGTGACTAGCGGGGCCTACGAGCAGTACTTC.

This clonotype occurred a few times. V usage is TRBV28 and J usage is TRBJ2-1; 11 bases fit TRBD2. CDR3 length: 16 residues. V lost 6 bases, J lost 5 bases, and 9 bases stayed unmatched. The germline gives CDR1 MDHEN, CDR2 SYDVKM. CDR3 amino acids: CASSPPLAGGHNEQFF. CDR3 sequence (DNA): TGTGCCAGCAGCCCGCCTCTAGCGGGAGGACACAATGAGCAGTTCTTC.

A few counts support this clonotype. V is TRBV10-3 and J is TRBJ2-1; 9 bases agree with TRBD2. Germline V gene sequence: CDR1 ENHRY, CDR2 SYGVKD. This CDR3 region has 14 residues. V lost 5 bases and J lost 9; bases outside the gene matches: 8. CDR3 sequence: CAISLPSGTGEQFF. CDR3 coding DNA: TGTGCCATCAGTTTGCCTAGCGGGACTGGTGAGCAGTTCTTC.

V gene TRBV5-1 combines with J gene TRBJ1-2, with TRBD1 matching over 8 bases. CDR3 length equals 16 residues. V shed 4 bases, J shed 4 bases, and the junction held 12 bases outside the gene matches. Germline values: CDR1 SGHRS, CDR2 YFSETQ. This CDR3 is CASSPGQGRPPYGYTF. In DNA form, the CDR3 reads TGCGCCAGCAGCCCTGGACAGGGCCGTCCGCCCTATGGCTACACCTTC. The full variable domain, its missing parts supplied by reference TRBV5-1 and TRBJ1-2, is KAGVTQTPRYLIKTRGQQVTLSCSPISGHRSVSWYQQTPGQGLQFLFEYFSETQRNKGNFPGRFSGRQFSNSRSEMNVSTLELGDSALYLCASSPGQGRPPYGYTFGSGTRLTVV.

This clonotype was observed many times. This sequence joins TRBV7-9 and TRBJ2-7; 14 nucleotides agree with TRBD2. V shed 3 bases, J shed 0 bases, and the junction held 7 bases outside the gene matches. CDR1 is SEHNR and CDR2 is FQNEAQ in the germline V gene (reference sequence). The CDR3 length is 18 residues. CDR3 amino acids: CASSFGLAGGPSSYEQYF. DNA of the CDR3: TGTGCCAGCAGCTTTGGACTAGCGGGGGGACCAAGCTCCTACGAGCAGTACTTC.

This sequence joins TRBV28 and TRBJ2-7; D is possibly TRBD1 or TRBD2 (5 bases each). Germline values: CDR1 MDHEN, CDR2 SYDVKM. The CDR3 is 15 residues long. V shed 6 bases and J shed 0 bases, with 15 bases lying between them. Here the CDR3 reads CASSQGDGRSYEQYF. The CDR3 DNA reads TGTGCCAGCAGCCAGGGAGACGGGCGCTCCTACGAGCAGTACTTC.

This clonotype occurred many times. The CDR3 loop is CASSGTAQETQYF. CDR3 nucleotides: TGTGCCTCATCCGGGACAGCACAAGAGACCCAGTACTTC. The genes are TRBV30 and TRBJ2-5, with 7 bases lining up with TRBD1. The trim removed 7 bases at V and 2 bases at J, leaving 7 bases unmatched. Germline V CDR1 and CDR2: GTSNPN, SVGIG (reference sequence). The CDR3 loop spans 13 amino acids.

This chain joins TRBV11-2 and TRBJ2-7; the D gene is possibly TRBD1 (6 bases). Per germline, CDR1 SGHAT and CDR2 FQNNGV. V lost 1 base and J 5 bases, leaving 12 bases between the germline ends. The CDR3 runs to 14 residues. CDR3 in amino acids: CASSLGDIADEQYF. CDR3 DNA sequence: TGTGCCAGCAGCTTAGGGGACATTGCCGACGAGCAGTACTTC.

This clonotype was counted a few times. The V gene is TRBV28, the J gene TRBJ1-1, with 8 bases that match TRBD1. V lost 8 bases to trimming and J lost 3 bases; unmatched junction nucleotides: 11. Germline V gene sequence: CDR1 MDHEN, CDR2 SYDVKM. The CDR3 is 15 residues long. In nucleotides, the CDR3 is TGTGCCAGCCCCTCACCGACAGGGGAGGACACTGAAGCTTTCTTT. Translation: CASPSPTGEDTEAFF.

This clonotype showed up just once. The chain is built from TRBV7-3 and TRBJ2-1; TRBD2 matches at 7 bases. Germline CDR1 SGHTA, CDR2 FQGTGA. CDR3 length: 15 amino acids. Germline trimming cut 5 bases from V and 4 bases from J; bases unmatched to any gene: 8. The CDR3 region is CASSPRSSGYNEQFF. In DNA form, the CDR3 reads TGTGCCAGCAGCCCCCGCTCTAGCGGATACAATGAGCAGTTCTTC. The complete variable domain, with remaining parts taken from reference TRBV7-3 and TRBJ2-1, reads GAGVSQTPSNKVTEKGKYVELRCDPISGHTALYWYRQSLGQGPEFLIYFQGTGAADDSGLPNDRFFAVRPEGSVSTLKIQRTERGDSAVYLCASSPRSSGYNEQFFGPGTRLTVL.

There are a few counts of this clonotype. The chain recombines TRBV7-2 with TRBJ2-7; unclear D gene. The germline V and J ends were trimmed by 2 bases and 8 bases, with 10 bases remaining between them. The CDR3 totals 12 residues. Germline CDR1 and CDR2: SGHTA and FQGNSA. CDR3 amino acids: CASSLKARKQYF. CDR3 nucleotides: TGTGCCAGCAGCTTAAAGGCTAGGAAGCAGTACTTC.

This clonotype occurred many times. The chain is built from TRBV13 and TRBJ1-1; D is uncertain. This CDR3 contains 16 residues. The germline gives CDR1 PRHDT, CDR2 FYEKMQ (reference sequence). V lost 5 bases and J lost 4, with 20 bases in between. The CDR3 region is CASSLNPPESGTEAFF. CDR3 bases: TGTGCCAGCAGCCTAAACCCCCCGGAATCTGGCACTGAAGCTTTCTTT.

This chain connects TRBV27 to TRBJ2-7, with 8 nucleotides matching TRBD2. The trim removed 0 bases at V and 0 bases at J, leaving 1 base unmatched. This CDR3 contains 15 residues. Germline lookup yields CDR1 MNHEY and CDR2 SMNVEV (reference sequence). The CDR3 DNA sequence: TGTGCCAGCAGTTTATCTAGCGGGGCCTCCTACGAGCAGTACTTC. The encoded protein is CASSLSSGASYEQYF.

The chain recombines TRBV2 with TRBJ2-2; TRBD2 aligns across 7 bases. Germline CDR1 SNHLY, CDR2 FYNNEI. The CDR3 is 16 residues long. With V trimmed by 4 bases and J by 2 bases, 7 bases remained unmatched. CDR3 in amino acids: CASSGAGVSNTGELFF. CDR3 coding DNA: TGTGCCAGCAGTGGCGCGGGGGTTTCCAACACCGGGGAGCTGTTTTTT.

CDR3 in amino acids: CSAGQGADNQPQHF. In DNA form, the CDR3 reads TGCAGTGCCGGACAGGGGGCTGATAATCAGCCCCAGCATTTT. This chain uses TRBV20-1 with TRBJ1-5, with 11 bases lining up with TRBD1. The germline gives CDR1 DFQATT, CDR2 SNEGSKA (reference sequence). Trimming removed 6 bases from V and 4 bases from J; junction bases left unmatched: 5. The CDR3 extends over 14 amino acids.

This rearrangement joins TRBV3-1 to TRBJ1-1, with D unclear. Trimming removed 0 bases from V and 1 base from J, with 6 bases in between. The CDR3 has 14 amino acids. Germline loops: CDR1 LGHDT, CDR2 YNNKEL (reference sequence). The CDR3 protein is CASSQDYGNTEAFF. CDR3 DNA: TGTGCCAGCAGCCAAGATTACGGGAACACTGAAGCTTTCTTT.

This clonotype was seen repeatedly, ten times or more. The chain employs TRBV28 and TRBJ1-1; D may be TRBD1 (6 bases). V shed 5 bases and J shed 2 bases, with 12 bases lying between them. This CDR3 region has 14 residues. Germline CDR1 MDHEN, CDR2 SYDVKM. CDR3 sequence (DNA): TGTGCCAGCAGTCCCCCGACAGGAAACACTGAAGCTTTCTTT. Translation: CASSPPTGNTEAFF.

The J gene is TRBJ2-3, the V gene TRBV24-1; no clear D gene. CDR1 and CDR2 from the germline V gene are KGHDR and SFDVKD. V lost 7 bases and J lost 2, with 9 bases in between. The CDR3 runs 13 residues. The CDR3: CATRGSLTDTQYF. CDR3 nucleotide sequence: TGTGCCACCAGAGGCAGCCTCACAGATACGCAGTATTTT.

This clonotype was counted a few times. The chain links TRBV18 to TRBJ2-2; either TRBD1 or TRBD2 may supply D (5 bases each). Germline loops: CDR1 KGHSH, CDR2 LQKENI. This CDR3 region has 15 residues. V lost 6 bases and J lost 3, with 14 bases in between. The CDR3 sequence: CASSLRDGDTGELFF. The CDR3 region has the DNA TGTGCCAGCTCGCTCCGGGACGGGGACACCGGGGAGCTGTTTTTT.

This clonotype was observed a handful of times. The rearrangement uses TRBV21-1 and TRBJ2-7. TRBV21-1 is deemed a pseudogene. This CDR3 has 11 amino acids. The CDR3 sequence: CASSRPREQYF. The DNA for the CDR3 is TGTGCCAGCAGCAGGCCTCGAGAGCAGTACTTC.

CDR3 DNA sequence: TGTGCCAGCAGCATCAGGGATGAGCAGTTCTTC. It encodes CASSIRDEQFF. The chain carries TRBV7-6 and TRBJ2-1, with D perhaps matching TRBD1 (5 bases). The length of the CDR3 is 11 residues. The germline V gene encodes CDR1 SGHVS and CDR2 FNYEAQ. The V gene lost 5 bases and the J gene lost 8 bases, with 7 bases spanning the gap.

This clonotype occurred many times. The chain recombines TRBV5-4 with TRBJ2-1, with a weak D call TRBD1 (5 bases). The germline V and J ends were trimmed by 1 base and 6 bases, with 8 bases remaining between them. The CDR3 consists of 13 residues. Germline V gene sequence: CDR1 SGHNT, CDR2 YYREEE (reference sequence). The CDR3 sequence: CASSLRTPNEQFF. DNA of the CDR3: TGTGCCAGCAGCTTGAGGACACCCAATGAGCAGTTCTTC.

This clonotype has a single count. The chain carries TRBV20-1 and TRBJ2-3, with 8 positions matching TRBD1. Losses at the gene ends were 3 bases for V and 2 bases for J; bases not matched to a gene: 4. The CDR3 has 14 residues. The V gene's germline CDR1 is DFQATT and CDR2 SNEGSKA (reference sequence). Written as DNA, the CDR3 is TGCAGTGCTAGCAGGGGGCCTGACACAGATACGCAGTATTTT. Translated: CSASRGPDTDTQYF.

The chain recombines TRBV7-3 with TRBJ2-1; the D is unclear. Germline CDR1 reads SGHTA; CDR2 reads FQGTGA. The V gene lost 5 bases and the J gene lost 3 bases, with 14 bases spanning the gap. The CDR3 runs to 15 residues. CDR3 region: CASSPGDVSYNEQFF. The DNA of the CDR3 is TGTGCCAGCAGCCCCGGAGACGTAAGCTACAATGAGCAGTTCTTC.

This clonotype was observed at least ten times. The chain joins TRBV28 to TRBJ2-4; no definite D call. Germline V CDR1 and CDR2: MDHEN, SYDVKM. V shed 5 bases and J shed 9 bases, with 20 bases lying between them. This CDR3 has 15 residues. For the CDR3, the DNA is TGTGCCAGCAGTCCTCCCGCCGACCGATCTGGCATTCAGTACTTC. Protein: CASSPPADRSGIQYF. Combining the CDR3 with reference TRBV28 and TRBJ2-4 gives the whole variable domain DVKVTQSSRYLVKRTGEKVFLECVQDMDHENMFWYRQDPGLGLRLIYFSYDVKMKEKGDIPEGYSVSREKKERFSLILESASTNQTSMYLCASSPPADRSGIQYFGAGTRLSVL.

The chain couples TRBV20-1 to TRBJ2-5; perhaps D is TRBD1 or TRBD2 (5 bases each). V lost 6 bases to trimming and J lost 4 bases, with 15 bases between them. This CDR3 comprises 13 residues. CDR1 is DFQATT and CDR2 is SNEGSKA in the germline V gene (reference sequence). This CDR3 reads CSAPPEGTETQYF. For the CDR3, the DNA is TGCAGTGCCCCCCCCGAGGGGACAGAGACCCAGTACTTC.

This clonotype came up a few times. V usage is TRBV20-1 and J usage is TRBJ1-4; 8 nucleotides match TRBD1. The V segment lost 5 bases and the J segment 0 bases; nucleotides outside the gene matches: 5. This CDR3 is built from 15 residues. CDR1 and CDR2 (germline): DFQATT, SNEGSKA (reference sequence). The CDR3 region is CSAVDRATTNEKLFF. The CDR3 DNA sequence: TGCAGTGCTGTGGACAGGGCGACAACTAATGAAAAACTGTTTTTT.